The 23 T cell receptor beta chains below come from one sample, sequenced in a study of T cell responses to AZD1222 COVID-19 vaccine. The method was immunoSEQ multiplex PCR; TCRdb's version includes in-frame clones alone and lacks a portion of them. The sample holds some 110,000 clones, approximately 90% seen once. The input for sequencing was peripheral blood, taken on day 0 of AZD1222 vaccination. These receptors all stem from an adult in good health.

V usage is TRBV11-3 and J usage is TRBJ1-1; no clear D. V lost 1 base to trimming and J lost 4 bases, with 10 bases between them. Germline CDR1 is SGHNT and CDR2 is YENEEA. The CDR3 totals 14 residues. The CDR3 DNA sequence: TGTGCCAGCAGCTTAGTGGGGTGGACCACTGAAGCTTTCTTT. Translation gives CASSLVGWTTEAFF. The full variable domain, its missing parts supplied by reference TRBV11-3 and TRBJ1-1, is EAGVVQSPRYKIIEKKQPVAFWCNPISGHNTLYWYLQNLGQGPELLIRYENEEAVDDSQLPKDRFSAERLKGVDSTLKIQPAELGDSAVYLCASSLVGWTTEAFFGQGTRLTVV.

Written as DNA, the CDR3 is TGTGCCAGCAGTTACGGGTCAGTCCCTGAAGCTTTCTTT. Residues: CASSYGSVPEAFF. This rearrangement joins TRBV6-5 to TRBJ1-1, with D hard to call. This CDR3 comprises 13 residues. Germline CDR1 is MNHEY and CDR2 is SVGAGI. Trimming left V 2 bases short and J 6 bases short, with 10 bases between.

The chain has TRBV6-5 and TRBJ2-7; 8 nucleotides line up with TRBD1. The germline V gene has CDR1 MNHEY and CDR2 SVGAGI. CDR3 size: 14 residues. The ends lost 5 bases at V and 0 bases at J; junction bases unmatched: 3. This chain's CDR3 is CASSRQGSSYEQYF. The DNA of the CDR3 is TGTGCCAGCAGTAGACAGGGGAGCTCCTACGAGCAGTACTTC.

The V gene is TRBV29-1, the J gene TRBJ2-2; D not certain. Per the germline V gene, CDR1 is SQVTM and CDR2 is ANQGSEA. The V end lost 7 bases, the J end lost 0 bases, and 12 bases lay between the germline ends. CDR3 size: 14 residues. The CDR3 region has the DNA TGCAGCGCCGCCCGGCAATCGAACACCGGGGAGCTGTTTTTT. Its translation is CSAARQSNTGELFF.

The rearrangement links TRBV3-1 (or the pseudogene TRBV3-2) to TRBJ1-5; TRBD1 is a possible D gene (5 bases). Germline V gene lookup returns CDR1 LGHDT and CDR2 YNNKEL (reference sequence). V dropped 2 bases and J dropped 5 bases, with 10 bases sitting between them. The CDR3 spans 14 residues. The CDR3 sequence: CASSQTTGYQPQHF. DNA of the CDR3: TGTGCCAGCAGCCAAACTACAGGATATCAGCCCCAGCATTTT.

V and J are TRBV9 and TRBJ2-7, with 10 bases fitting TRBD1. The CDR3 spans 14 residues. The V and J ends lost 0 bases and 4 bases, in that order; junction bases with no gene match: 1. The V gene's germline CDR1 is SGDLS and CDR2 YYNGEE. The CDR3 sequence: CASSVAGQGYEQYF. In DNA, the CDR3 is TGTGCCAGCAGCGTAGCGGGACAGGGGTACGAGCAGTACTTC.

This clone was observed a few times. The chain has TRBV6-5 and TRBJ1-2; 9 nucleotides match TRBD1. Trimming cost V 2 bases and J 4 bases; bases outside gene matches: 2. The CDR3 spans 14 residues. Per germline, CDR1 MNHEY and CDR2 SVGAGI. In DNA form, the CDR3 reads TGTGCCAGCAGTTACGGGACAGGGCTCTATGGCTACACCTTC. Protein product: CASSYGTGLYGYTF.

DNA for the CDR3: TGCAGCGTTGGACCCGGGTTCAATGAGCAGTTCTTC. Residues: CSVGPGFNEQFF. This chain connects TRBV29-1 to TRBJ2-1, with D unresolved. The CDR3 spans 12 residues. Trimming removed 4 bases at V and 6 bases at J, with 10 bases between. Per germline, CDR1 SQVTM and CDR2 ANQGSEA.

This chain uses TRBV19 with TRBJ2-2; 10 bases match TRBD1. Per the germline V gene, CDR1 is LNHDA and CDR2 is SQIVND (reference sequence). The CDR3 has 18 residues. Unmatched junction bases numbered 13, after V lost 6 bases and J lost 3 bases. CDR3 sequence: CASRKALGDRGYTGELFF. Written as DNA, the CDR3 is TGTGCCAGTAGGAAGGCCCTGGGGGACAGGGGATACACCGGGGAGCTGTTTTTT.

V gene TRBV9 combines with J gene TRBJ2-2, with D possibly matching TRBD2 (5 bases). CDR1 and CDR2 from the germline V gene are SGDLS and YYNGEE. V dropped 5 bases and J dropped 5 bases, with 10 bases sitting between them. There are 13 residues in the CDR3. The CDR3 spells CASRGLYTGELFF. For the CDR3, the DNA is TGTGCCAGCAGAGGACTGTATACCGGGGAGCTGTTTTTT.

The chain couples TRBV6-5 to TRBJ1-3; the D is unclear. The germline CDR1 and CDR2 sequences are MNHEY and SVGAGI. V lost 8 bases to trimming and J lost 7 bases, with 18 bases between them. CDR3 size: 14 residues. CDR3 in amino acids: CASEAGDSENTIYF. The DNA for the CDR3 is TGTGCCAGCGAAGCAGGAGACTCTGAGAACACCATATATTTT.

This chain links TRBV5-4 with TRBJ2-5; 7 nucleotides match TRBD1. The J segment lost 5 bases and the V segment lost 5 bases, leaving 12 bases of the junction unmatched. CDR1 and CDR2 (germline): SGHNT, YYREEE (reference sequence). This CDR3 comprises 15 residues. The CDR3 DNA follows: TGTGCCAGCAGTACAACAGGGGTCCCCGGGGAGACCCAGTACTTC. This gives the protein CASSTTGVPGETQYF.

This chain joins TRBV7-2 and TRBJ2-5, with D tentatively TRBD2 (6 bases). The ends were cut back, 2 bases at V and 4 bases at J, with 14 bases in the middle. This CDR3 is 15 amino acids long. Germline loops: CDR1 SGHTA, CDR2 FQGNSA. The CDR3 region is CASSLYLGGRETQYF. The DNA of the CDR3 is TGTGCCAGCAGCTTATATCTAGGAGGGAGAGAGACCCAGTACTTC.

The chain couples TRBV3-1 (or the pseudogene TRBV3-2) to TRBJ2-2; a weak D match, TRBD2 (7 bases). The CDR3 extends over 15 amino acids. Germline V gene data show CDR1 as LGHDT and CDR2 as YNNKEL (reference sequence). Trimming stripped 10 bases from V and 5 bases from J, with 20 bases between. CDR3 region: CATSIRGAGTGELFF. CDR3 nucleotide sequence: TGTGCCACCTCCATTCGGGGGGCCGGGACCGGGGAGCTGTTTTTT.

A single count supports this clone. The chain joins TRBV5-4 to TRBJ2-1; D call uncertain. The CDR3 runs 13 residues. CDR1 is SGHNT and CDR2 is YYREEE in the germline V gene (reference sequence). V lost 0 bases to trimming and J lost 6 bases, with 7 bases between them. The CDR3 is CASSLVGSNEQFF. DNA of the CDR3: TGTGCCAGCAGCTTGGTCGGTAGCAATGAGCAGTTCTTC. The whole variable domain, remainder taken from reference TRBV5-4 and TRBJ2-1, is ETGVTQSPTHLIKTRGQQVTLRCSSQSGHNTVSWYQQALGQGPQFIFQYYREEENGRGNFPPRFSGLQFPNYSSELNVNALELDDSALYLCASSLVGSNEQFFGPGTRLTVL.

Here the CDR3 reads CASSHRGRGYNSPLHF. The CDR3 nucleotides are TGTGCCAGCAGCCACAGGGGGCGCGGGTATAATTCACCCCTCCACTTT. The rearrangement uses TRBV6-2 or TRBV6-3 and TRBJ1-6, with 9 bases aligning to TRBD1. Germline-derived CDR1 and CDR2 are MNHEY and SVGEGT. The CDR3 runs 16 residues. V was clipped by 6 bases and J by 4 bases; unmatched bases: 7.

CDR3 sequence (DNA): TGTGCCAGCAGTTACGCAGGACAAGTTATAGAGACCCAGTACTTC. Its protein is CASSYAGQVIETQYF. V usage is TRBV6-5 and J usage is TRBJ2-5, with a possible D match to TRBD1 (5 bases). Trimming took 2 bases from V and 4 from J, leaving 14 bases between them. There are 15 residues in the CDR3. CDR1 and CDR2 (germline): MNHEY, SVGAGI.

The chain employs TRBV7-8 and TRBJ1-5; possibly TRBD1 for D (5 bases). The CDR3 covers 15 residues. CDR1 SGHVS and CDR2 FQNEAQ come from the germline V gene. V lost 2 bases and J lost 4, with 12 bases in between. The CDR3 loop reads CASSLNAGPNQPQHF. The CDR3 DNA is TGTGCCAGCAGCTTAAACGCAGGGCCGAATCAGCCCCAGCATTTT.

The gene calls are TRBV10-1 and TRBJ2-1; perhaps D is TRBD1 or TRBD2 (5 bases each). In germline, CDR1 is WNHNN, CDR2 SYGVQD (reference sequence). V was pared by 6 bases and J by 2 bases, with 11 bases between. This CDR3 has 14 amino acids. In DNA, the CDR3 is TGCGCCAGCAGCCCCGGGACCACCTACAATGAGCAGTTCTTC. Amino acid sequence: CASSPGTTYNEQFF.

The V and J genes are TRBV7-2 and TRBJ1-2; TRBD1 matches at 7 bases. J gave up 8 bases and V 6 bases, and 15 bases lay outside the gene matches. Germline values: CDR1 SGHTA, CDR2 FQGNSA. The CDR3 covers 15 residues. The CDR3 is CASRVVGQSKNGYTF. The CDR3 DNA sequence: TGTGCCAGCAGGGTTGTGGGACAGTCTAAGAACGGCTACACCTTC.

The V and J genes are TRBV19 and TRBJ1-1; TRBD1 agrees at 11 bases. CDR3 size: 13 residues. Unmatched junction bases numbered 2, after V lost 6 bases and J lost 5 bases. CDR1 is LNHDA and CDR2 is SQIVND in the germline V gene (reference sequence). The CDR3 protein is CASRGQGVTEAFF. CDR3 nucleotide sequence: TGTGCCAGTAGGGGACAGGGGGTAACTGAAGCTTTCTTT.

The chain links TRBV5-1 to TRBJ2-1; D is possibly TRBD1 or TRBD2 (5 bases each). The CDR3 runs to 15 residues. The V end was cut by 1 base, the J end by 3 bases, with 11 bases between. Germline V gene sequence: CDR1 SGHRS, CDR2 YFSETQ. CDR3 sequence: CASSLWDGDYNEQFF. The CDR3 DNA follows: TGCGCCAGCAGCTTGTGGGACGGCGACTACAATGAGCAGTTCTTC.

This chain links TRBV4-1 with TRBJ2-7, with D possibly being TRBD1 or TRBD2 (7 bases each). The germline V and J ends were trimmed by 3 bases and 0 bases, with 15 bases remaining between them. The length of the CDR3 is 16 residues. Germline V gene lookup returns CDR1 MGHRA and CDR2 YSYEKL. The CDR3 here is CASSQPGGTVSYEQYF. The CDR3 bases are TGCGCCAGCAGCCAGCCCGGGGGGACAGTCTCCTACGAGCAGTACTTC.